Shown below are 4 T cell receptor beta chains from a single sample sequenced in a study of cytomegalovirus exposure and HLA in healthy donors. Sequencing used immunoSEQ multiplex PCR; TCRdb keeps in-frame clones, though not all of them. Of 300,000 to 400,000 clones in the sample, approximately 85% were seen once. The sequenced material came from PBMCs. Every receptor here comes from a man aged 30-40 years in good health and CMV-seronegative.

The CDR3 region is CASTLGNRVNTGELFF. CDR3 coding DNA: TGTGCCAGCACCCTCGGGAACAGGGTGAACACCGGGGAGCTGTTTTTT. The gene calls are TRBV7-9 and TRBJ2-2; the D gene is possibly TRBD1 (6 bases). V dropped 7 bases and J dropped 1 base, with 16 bases sitting between them. Germline V gene sequence: CDR1 SEHNR, CDR2 FQNEAQ (reference sequence). The CDR3 sequence is 16 residues long.

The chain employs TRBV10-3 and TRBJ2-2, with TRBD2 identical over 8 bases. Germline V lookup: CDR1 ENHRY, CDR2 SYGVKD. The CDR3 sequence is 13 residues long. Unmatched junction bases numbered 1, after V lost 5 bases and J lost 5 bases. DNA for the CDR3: TGTGCCATCAGTCCGGGAGGGACCGGGGAGCTGTTTTTT. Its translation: CAISPGGTGELFF.

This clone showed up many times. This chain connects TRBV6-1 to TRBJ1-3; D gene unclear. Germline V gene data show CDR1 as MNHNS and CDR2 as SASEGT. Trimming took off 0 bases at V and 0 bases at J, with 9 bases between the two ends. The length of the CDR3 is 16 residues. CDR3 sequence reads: CASSEADGLSGNTIYF. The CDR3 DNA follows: TGTGCCAGCAGTGAAGCGGACGGACTCTCTGGAAACACCATATATTTT.

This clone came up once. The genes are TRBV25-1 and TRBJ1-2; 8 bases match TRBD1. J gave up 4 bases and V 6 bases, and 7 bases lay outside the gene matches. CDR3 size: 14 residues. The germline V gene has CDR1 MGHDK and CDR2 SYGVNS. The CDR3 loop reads CASSASDRVYGYTF. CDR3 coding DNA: TGTGCCAGCAGCGCGTCGGACAGGGTCTATGGCTACACCTTC.